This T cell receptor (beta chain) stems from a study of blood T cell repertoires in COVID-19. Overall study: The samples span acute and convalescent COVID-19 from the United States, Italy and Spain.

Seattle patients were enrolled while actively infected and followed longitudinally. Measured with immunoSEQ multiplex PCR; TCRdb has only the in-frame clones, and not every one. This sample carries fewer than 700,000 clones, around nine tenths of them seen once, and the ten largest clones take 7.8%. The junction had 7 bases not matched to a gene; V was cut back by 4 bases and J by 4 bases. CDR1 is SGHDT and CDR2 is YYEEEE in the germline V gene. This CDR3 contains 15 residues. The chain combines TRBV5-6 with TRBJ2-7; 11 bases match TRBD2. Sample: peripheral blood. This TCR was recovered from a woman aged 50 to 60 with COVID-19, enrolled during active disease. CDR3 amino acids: CASSDYSGGDYEQYF. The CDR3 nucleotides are TGTGCCAGCAGCGATTATAGCGGGGGGGATTACGAGCAGTACTTC.